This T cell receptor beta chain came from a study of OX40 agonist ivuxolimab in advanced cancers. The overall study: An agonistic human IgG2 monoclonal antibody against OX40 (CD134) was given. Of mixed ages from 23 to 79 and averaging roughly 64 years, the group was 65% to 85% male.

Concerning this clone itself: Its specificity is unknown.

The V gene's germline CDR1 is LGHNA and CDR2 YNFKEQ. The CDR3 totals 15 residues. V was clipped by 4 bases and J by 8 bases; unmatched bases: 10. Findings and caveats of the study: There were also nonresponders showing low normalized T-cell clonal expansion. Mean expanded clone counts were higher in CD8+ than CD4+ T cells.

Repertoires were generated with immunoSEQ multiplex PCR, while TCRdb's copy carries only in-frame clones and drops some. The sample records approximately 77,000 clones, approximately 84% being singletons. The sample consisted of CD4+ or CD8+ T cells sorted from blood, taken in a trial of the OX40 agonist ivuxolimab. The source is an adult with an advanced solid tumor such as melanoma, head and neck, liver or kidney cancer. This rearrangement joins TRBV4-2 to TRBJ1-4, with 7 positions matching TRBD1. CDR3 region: CASSRQGTQYEKLFF. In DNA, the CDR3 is TGTGCCAGCAGCCGACAGGGTACCCAATACGAAAAACTGTTTTTT.